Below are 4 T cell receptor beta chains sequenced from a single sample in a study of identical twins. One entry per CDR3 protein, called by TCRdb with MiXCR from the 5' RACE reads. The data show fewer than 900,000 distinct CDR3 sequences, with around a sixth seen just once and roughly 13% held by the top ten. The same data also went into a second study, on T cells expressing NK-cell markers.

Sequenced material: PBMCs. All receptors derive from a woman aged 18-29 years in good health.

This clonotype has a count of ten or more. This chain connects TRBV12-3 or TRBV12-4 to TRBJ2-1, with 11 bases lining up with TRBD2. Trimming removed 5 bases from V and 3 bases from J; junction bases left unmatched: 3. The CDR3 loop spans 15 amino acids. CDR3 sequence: CASSDTSGSYNEQFF. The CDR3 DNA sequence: TGTGCCAGCAGTGATACTAGCGGGAGCTACAATGAGCAGTTCTTC.

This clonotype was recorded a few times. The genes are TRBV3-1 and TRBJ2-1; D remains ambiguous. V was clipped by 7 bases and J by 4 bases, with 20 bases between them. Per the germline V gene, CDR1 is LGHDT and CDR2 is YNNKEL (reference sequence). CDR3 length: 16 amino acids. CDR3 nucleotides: TGTGCCAGCACCCGTCGGGTGACAAAGGAATACAATGAGCAGTTCTTC. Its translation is CASTRRVTKEYNEQFF.

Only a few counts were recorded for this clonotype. The chain's CDR3 is CATSDAGREQFF. The CDR3 DNA follows: TGTGCCACCAGTGATGCTGGCAGGGAGCAGTTCTTC. The chain recombines TRBV24-1 with TRBJ2-1; D ambiguous. The CDR3 loop spans 12 amino acids. The V end lost 3 bases, the J end lost 10 bases, and 9 bases lay between the germline ends. Germline lookup yields CDR1 KGHDR and CDR2 SFDVKD.

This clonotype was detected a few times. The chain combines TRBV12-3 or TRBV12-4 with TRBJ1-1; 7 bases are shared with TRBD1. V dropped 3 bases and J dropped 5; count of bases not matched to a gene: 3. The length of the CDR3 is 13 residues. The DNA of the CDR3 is TGTGCCAGCAGTTTTAGGGGGCGAACTGAAGCTTTCTTT. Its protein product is CASSFRGRTEAFF.